This TCR beta chain was recorded in a study of blood T cell repertoires in COVID-19. Study-level background: The analysed material was cDNA or gDNA that came from T cells, B-cell-depleted T cells, or PBMCs.

The CDR3 is made up of 14 amino acids. V lost 0 bases, J lost 8 bases, and 13 bases lay in between. CDR1 SGDLS and CDR2 YYNGEE come from the germline V gene. As processed by the authors: It was from reference gene primer amplification that nucleated cell counts were estimated. Clones were sequenced by immunoSEQ multiplex PCR, and TCRdb holds only the in-frame ones, with some missing. Clone size and the V and J calls come from that table; the DNA yielded D and trimming. The sample carries fewer than 250,000 clones, less than 85% recorded once. The material sequenced was peripheral blood. The sequence was collected from a woman in her seventies with active or convalescent COVID-19. The V call is TRBV9, the J call TRBJ2-3; D is perhaps TRBD2 (5 bases). In DNA form, the CDR3 reads TGTGCCAGCAGCGTAGCGGGATACGTTGGTACGCAGTATTTT. It yields the protein CASSVAGYVGTQYF.